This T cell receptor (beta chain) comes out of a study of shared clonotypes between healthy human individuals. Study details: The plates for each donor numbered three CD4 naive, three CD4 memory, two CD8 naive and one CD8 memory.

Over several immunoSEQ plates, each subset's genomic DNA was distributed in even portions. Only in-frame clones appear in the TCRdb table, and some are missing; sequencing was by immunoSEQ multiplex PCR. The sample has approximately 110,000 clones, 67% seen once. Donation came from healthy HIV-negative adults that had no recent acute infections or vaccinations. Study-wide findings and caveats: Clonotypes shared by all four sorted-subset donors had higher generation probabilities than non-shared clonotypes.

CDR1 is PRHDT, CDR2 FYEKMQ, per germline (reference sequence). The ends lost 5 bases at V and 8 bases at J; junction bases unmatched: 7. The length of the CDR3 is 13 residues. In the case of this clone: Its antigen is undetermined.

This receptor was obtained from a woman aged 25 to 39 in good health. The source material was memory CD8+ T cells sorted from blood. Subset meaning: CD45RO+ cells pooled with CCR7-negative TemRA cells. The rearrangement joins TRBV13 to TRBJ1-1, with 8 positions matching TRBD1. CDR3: CASSTRGRFEAFF. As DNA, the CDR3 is TGTGCCAGCAGCACCAGGGGGCGTTTCGAAGCTTTCTTT.